A selection of T cell receptor beta chains follows, all from one sample in a study of cytomegalovirus exposure and HLA in healthy donors. Repertoires were generated with immunoSEQ multiplex PCR, while TCRdb's copy carries only in-frame clones and drops some. The sample holds around 99,000 clones; around 70% are singletons and the top ten take about 5.5%. The sequenced material came from PBMCs. These receptors came from a woman in her sixties or seventies in good health and CMV-seropositive. Each CDR3 is given with its conserved first and last residue. The D gene is left open where the match is weak. Only part of the rows carry a size: once, few, many, or a class if the clone is expanded.

D gene	clone size	J gene	V gene	CDR3 DNA	CDR3 protein
TRBD1	.	TRBJ2-7	TRBV6-5	TGTGCCAGCAGCGCCTCAGGGGGCCTACTCTACGAGCAGTACTTC	CASSASGGLLYEQYF
TRBD1	few	TRBJ1-6	TRBV4-3	TGCGCCAGCAGCCCGTCGACAGGGGCTTTCACCGGGAGTTCACCCCTCCACTTT	CASSPSTGAFTGSSPLHF
.	.	TRBJ2-5	TRBV2	TGTGCCAGCAGCGATCGGACGGGACAAGAGACCCAGTACTTC	CASSDRTGQETQYF
TRBD1	.	TRBJ1-2	TRBV5-6	TGTGCCAGCAGCTCTTACTCCGGGACAGGGGGCCCGCGGGGCTATGGCTACACCTTC	CASSSYSGTGGPRGYGYTF
TRBD2	.	TRBJ2-1	TRBV10-1	TGCGCCAGCAGGGGTTGGCCTCTAGCGGGGCTCTACAATGAGCAGTTCTTC	CASRGWPLAGLYNEQFF
TRBD1	.	TRBJ1-5	TRBV19	TGTGCCAGGAGACACGACAGGGTCAATCAGCCCCAGCATTTT	CARRHDRVNQPQHF
.	.	TRBJ1-2	TRBV18	TGTGCCAGCTCACTAGACCACAGGGAGGGCTATGGCTACACCTTC	CASSLDHREGYGYTF
.	.	TRBJ2-7	TRBV10-3	TGTGCCATCAGTGAGTCGTTAACTTCGGGCGAGCAGTACTTC	CAISESLTSGEQYF
TRBD1	.	TRBJ2-5	TRBV6-6	TGTGCCAGCAGCGAGGGGGCGTGGGAGACCCAGTACTTC	CASSEGAWETQYF
.	.	TRBJ2-5	TRBV5-1	TGCGCCAGCAGCTTGGTCGGGGGACAAGAGACCCAGTACTTC	CASSLVGGQETQYF
TRBD2	.	TRBJ2-1	TRBV10-3	TGTGCCATCAGTGAATATCCCCCTAGCGGGGGAACCTACAATGAGCAGTTCTTC	CAISEYPPSGGTYNEQFF
.	few	TRBJ1-3	TRBV6-5	TGTGCCAGCAGTTGGGACACTTCTTTCTCTGGAAACACCATATATTTT	CASSWDTSFSGNTIYF
TRBD1	.	TRBJ1-5	TRBV19	TGTGCCTGCCAGGGACAGATTAGCAATCAGCCCCAGCATTTT	CACQGQISNQPQHF
.	.	TRBJ2-1	TRBV19	TGTGCCAGTAAAGGGGCAACTCGATACAATGAGCAGTTCTTC	CASKGATRYNEQFF
.	once	TRBJ1-1	TRBV5-1	TGCGCCAGCAGCTTGGAAGAGTTCACTGAAGCTTTCTTT	CASSLEEFTEAFF
.	.	TRBJ1-2	TRBV12-5	TGTGCTAGTGGCGCGTCTTGGTCAGGGAACGTCTATGGCTACACCTTC	CASGASWSGNVYGYTF
TRBD1	few	TRBJ2-2	TRBV5-1	TGCGCCAGCAGCTTACCCACAGGGGGTTCCGGGGAGCTGTTTTTT	CASSLPTGGSGELFF
TRBD1	.	TRBJ2-6	TRBV18	TGTGCCAGCTCACCAGACAGGGACGCCAACGTCCTGACTTTC	CASSPDRDANVLTF
TRBD2	.	TRBJ2-5	TRBV6-1	TGTGCCAGCAGTGTAAGTCTAGCGGGACAAGAGACCCAGTACTTC	CASSVSLAGQETQYF
TRBD2	.	TRBJ2-1	TRBV5-4	TGTGCCAGCAGCTTCCGGGGGGGAAACAATGAGCAGTTCTTC	CASSFRGGNNEQFF
TRBD1	.	TRBJ2-2	TRBV29-1	TGCAGCGCCGGACAGGGAAACACCGGGGAGCTGTTTTTT	CSAGQGNTGELFF
TRBD1	.	TRBJ1-5	TRBV5-6	TGTGCCAGCAGCCTCGCAAACAGGGGGCTGGGAAGCAATCAGCCCCAGCATTTT	CASSLANRGLGSNQPQHF
TRBD1	.	TRBJ1-5	TRBV19	TGTGCCAGTACCCCTCTATGGGGACAGGGAAACCATCAGCCCCAGCATTTT	CASTPLWGQGNHQPQHF
TRBD2	.	TRBJ2-5	TRBV10-3	TGTGCCATCAGTGAGATGGCGGGGGAAATGGAGACCCAGTACTTC	CAISEMAGEMETQYF
.	.	TRBJ1-2	TRBV6-1	TGTGCCAGCAGTGATTCTGGGGGAGGCTATGGCTACACCTTC	CASSDSGGGYGYTF
TRBD2	.	TRBJ2-1	TRBV15	TGTGCCACCAGCATGACTAGCGGGGGCAATGAGCAGTTCTTC	CATSMTSGGNEQFF
.	once	TRBJ2-3	TRBV6-1	TGTGCCAGCAGCCAGCCAGGGGAAAGGACAGATACGCAGTATTTT	CASSQPGERTDTQYF
TRBD2	.	TRBJ2-5	TRBV5-4	TGTGCCAGCAGCGGTGGCGGGGGGGCTAGGGAGACCCAGTACTTC	CASSGGGGARETQYF
TRBD1	.	TRBJ1-5	TRBV11-2	TGTGCCAGCAGTCCGGGACAGGGGAGATGGTTAACCAATCAGCCCCAGCATTTT	CASSPGQGRWLTNQPQHF
.	.	TRBJ2-3	TRBV5-1	TGCGCCAGCAGCTTGGGACCGAGGGAAGATACGCAGTATTTT	CASSLGPREDTQYF
.	.	TRBJ1-4	TRBV4-1	TGCGCCAGCAGCCAAGATGGGCCCTTAATCGGAAAAGGGGATGAAAAACTGTTTTTT	CASSQDGPLIGKGDEKLFF
.	.	TRBJ1-1	TRBV7-3	TGTGCCAGCAGCTTTCTGCGGAACACTGAAGCTTTCTTT	CASSFLRNTEAFF
TRBD1	few	TRBJ1-3	TRBV6-5	TGTGCCAGCAGCCCGGGACAGAGCTCTGGAAACACCATATATTTT	CASSPGQSSGNTIYF
.	.	TRBJ2-7	TRBV2	TGTGCCAGCAGGGACAACGCCTACGAGCAGTACTTC	CASRDNAYEQYF
.	.	TRBJ1-4	TRBV5-1	TGCGCCAGCAGCTTGTGGGCTTCTTCAACTAATGAAAAACTGTTTTTT	CASSLWASSTNEKLFF
TRBD1	.	TRBJ2-5	TRBV27	TGTGCCAGCATCTTGACCGGGACAGGGACTACCATACACTTC	CASILTGTGTTIHF
.	.	TRBJ1-1	TRBV7-2	TGTGCCAGCAGCTTAAGGAGGGAAGGAACTGAAGCTTTCTTT	CASSLRREGTEAFF
.	.	TRBJ1-2	TRBV11-2	TGTGCCAGCAGCTCCCTCAGGGGCTCTAACTATGGCTACACCTTC	CASSSLRGSNYGYTF
.	.	TRBJ1-1	TRBV6-5	TGTGCCAGCAGCTACGTGAGGACTGAAGCTTTCTTT	CASSYVRTEAFF
TRBD2	.	TRBJ2-5	TRBV18	TGTGCCAGCTCACAGGGACTAGCGGGGGGTCAAGAGACCCAGTACTTC	CASSQGLAGGQETQYF
.	.	TRBJ1-1	TRBV7-8	TGTGCCAGCGCTCGGGGGGGGGATAACACTGAAGCTTTCTTT	CASARGGDNTEAFF
.	few	TRBJ1-4	TRBV6-5	TGTGCCAGCAGTTACACCAGGGTGACTAATGAAAAACTGTTTTTT	CASSYTRVTNEKLFF
TRBD1	.	TRBJ2-6	TRBV10-3	TGTGCCATCAGTGGGGACAGGGGATCTGGGGCCAACGTCCTGACTTTC	CAISGDRGSGANVLTF
.	.	TRBJ1-6	TRBV2	TGTGCCAGCAGTGCAGGGGTCGGATCACCCCTCCACTTT	CASSAGVGSPLHF
TRBD1	.	TRBJ2-6	TRBV6-4	TGTGCCAGCAGTAGGGACAGTAGCTCTGGGGCCAACGTCCTGACTTTC	CASSRDSSSGANVLTF
.	.	TRBJ1-2	TRBV25-1	TGTGCCAGCAGTGGGGGGTCGGGAGACTATGGCTACACCTTC	CASSGGSGDYGYTF
TRBD2	few	TRBJ2-5	TRBV29-1	TGCAGCGTTGACGTAGCGGGGGAGATAAAAGAGACCCAGTACTTC	CSVDVAGEIKETQYF
.	few	TRBJ1-2	TRBV25-1	TGTGCCAGCAGTGTACCAGAAGGGGGCTATGGCTACACCTTC	CASSVPEGGYGYTF
TRBD1	.	TRBJ1-2	TRBV5-1	TGCGCCAGCAGCTTGGGGGGGACAGGGAGTTTCCACACCTTC	CASSLGGTGSFHTF
.	few	TRBJ2-5	TRBV9	TGTGCCAGCAGCCCCACTAGTTATCCAGAGACCCAGTACTTC	CASSPTSYPETQYF
TRBD2	.	TRBJ2-3	TRBV10-3	TGTGCCATCAGCCCCTTAAGCGGGGTCACAGATACGCAGTATTTT	CAISPLSGVTDTQYF